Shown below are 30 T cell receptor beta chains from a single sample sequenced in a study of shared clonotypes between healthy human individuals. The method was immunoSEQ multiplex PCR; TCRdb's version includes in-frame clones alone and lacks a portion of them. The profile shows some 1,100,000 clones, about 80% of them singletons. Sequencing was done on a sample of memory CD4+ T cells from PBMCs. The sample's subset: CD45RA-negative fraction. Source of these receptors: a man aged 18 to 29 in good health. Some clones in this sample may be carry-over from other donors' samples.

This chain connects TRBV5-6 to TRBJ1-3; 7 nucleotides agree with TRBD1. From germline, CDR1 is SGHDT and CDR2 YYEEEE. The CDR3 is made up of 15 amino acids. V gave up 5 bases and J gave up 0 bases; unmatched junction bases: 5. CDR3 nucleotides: TGTGCCAGCAGTGGTGGGACAGCCTCTGGAAACACCATATATTTT. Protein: CASSGGTASGNTIYF.

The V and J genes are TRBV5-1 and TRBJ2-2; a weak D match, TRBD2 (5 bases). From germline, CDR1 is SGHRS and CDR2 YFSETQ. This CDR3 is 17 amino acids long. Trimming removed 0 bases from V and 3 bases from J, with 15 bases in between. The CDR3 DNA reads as TGCGCCAGCAGCTTGGAGTCCGGTGCCGGGGACACCGGGGAGCTGTTTTTT. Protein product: CASSLESGAGDTGELFF. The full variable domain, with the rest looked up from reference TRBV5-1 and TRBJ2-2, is KAGVTQTPRYLIKTRGQQVTLSCSPISGHRSVSWYQQTPGQGLQFLFEYFSETQRNKGNFPGRFSGRQFSNSRSEMNVSTLELGDSALYLCASSLESGAGDTGELFFGEGSRLTVL.

CDR3 loop: CASSADRLYPTEAFF. As DNA, the CDR3 is TGTGCCAGCAGCGCGGACAGGCTCTACCCCACTGAAGCTTTCTTT. The chain links TRBV9 to TRBJ1-1, with 7 bases that match TRBD1. V was clipped by 3 bases and J by 4 bases; unmatched bases: 9. Germline V gene data show CDR1 as SGDLS and CDR2 as YYNGEE. This CDR3 comprises 15 residues.

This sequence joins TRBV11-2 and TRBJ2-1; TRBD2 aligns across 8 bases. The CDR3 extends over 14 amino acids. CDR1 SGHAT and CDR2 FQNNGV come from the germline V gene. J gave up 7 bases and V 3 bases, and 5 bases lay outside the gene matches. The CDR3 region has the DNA TGTGCCAGCAGCTTCGGGACTAGTATGAATGAGCAGTTCTTC. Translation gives CASSFGTSMNEQFF.

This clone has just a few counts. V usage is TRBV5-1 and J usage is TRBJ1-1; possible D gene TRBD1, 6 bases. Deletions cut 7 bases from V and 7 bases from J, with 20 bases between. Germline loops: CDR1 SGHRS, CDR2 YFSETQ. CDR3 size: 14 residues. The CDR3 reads CASSARGPLDEAFF. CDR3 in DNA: TGCGCCAGCTCGGCCAGGGGCCCCTTGGATGAAGCTTTCTTT.

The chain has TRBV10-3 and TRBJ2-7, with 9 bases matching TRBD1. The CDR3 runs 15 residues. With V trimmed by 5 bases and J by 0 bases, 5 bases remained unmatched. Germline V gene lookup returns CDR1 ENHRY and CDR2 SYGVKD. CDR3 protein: CAISQRDRVSYEQYF. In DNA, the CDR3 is TGTGCCATCAGTCAACGGGACAGGGTCTCCTACGAGCAGTACTTC.

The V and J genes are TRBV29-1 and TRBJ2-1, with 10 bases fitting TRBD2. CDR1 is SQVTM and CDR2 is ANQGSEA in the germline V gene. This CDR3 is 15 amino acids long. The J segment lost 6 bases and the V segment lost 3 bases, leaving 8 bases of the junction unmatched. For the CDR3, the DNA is TGCAGCGTTGAGCTAGCGGGAGTGAGGGCCAATGAGCAGTTCTTC. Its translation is CSVELAGVRANEQFF.

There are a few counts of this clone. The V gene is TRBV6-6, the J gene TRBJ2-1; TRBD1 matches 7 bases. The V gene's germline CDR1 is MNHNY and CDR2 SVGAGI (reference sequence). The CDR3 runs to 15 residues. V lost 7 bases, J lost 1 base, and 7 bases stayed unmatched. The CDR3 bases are TGTGCCAGCACAGGGGGTTTGGGGTCCTACAATGAGCAGTTCTTC. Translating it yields CASTGGLGSYNEQFF.

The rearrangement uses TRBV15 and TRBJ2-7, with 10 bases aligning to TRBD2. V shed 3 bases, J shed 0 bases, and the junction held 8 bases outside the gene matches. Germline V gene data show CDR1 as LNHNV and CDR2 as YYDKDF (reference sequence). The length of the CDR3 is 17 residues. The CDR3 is CATSSGGAGGSSYEQYF. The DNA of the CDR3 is TGTGCCACCAGCAGTGGGGGAGCGGGAGGGAGCTCCTACGAGCAGTACTTC.

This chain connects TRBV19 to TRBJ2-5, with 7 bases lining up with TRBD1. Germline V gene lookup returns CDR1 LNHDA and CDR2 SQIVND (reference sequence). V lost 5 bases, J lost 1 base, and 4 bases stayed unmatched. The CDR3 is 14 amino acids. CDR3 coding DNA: TGTGCCAGTAGTCTAAACAGGGGCCAAGAGACCCAGTACTTC. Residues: CASSLNRGQETQYF.

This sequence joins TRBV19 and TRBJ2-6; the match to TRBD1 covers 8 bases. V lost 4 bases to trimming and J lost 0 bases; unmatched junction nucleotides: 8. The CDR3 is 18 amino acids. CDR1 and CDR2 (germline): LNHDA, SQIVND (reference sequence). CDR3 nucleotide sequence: TGTGCCAGTAGTACTATAACAGGGGGACGCTCTGGGGCCAACGTCCTGACTTTC. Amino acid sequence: CASSTITGGRSGANVLTF. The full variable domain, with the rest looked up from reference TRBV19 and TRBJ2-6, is DGGITQSPKYLFRKEGQNVTLSCEQNLNHDAMYWYRQDPGQGLRLIYYSQIVNDFQKGDIAEGYSVSREKKESFPLTVTSAQKNPTAFYLCASSTITGGRSGANVLTFGAGSRLTVL.

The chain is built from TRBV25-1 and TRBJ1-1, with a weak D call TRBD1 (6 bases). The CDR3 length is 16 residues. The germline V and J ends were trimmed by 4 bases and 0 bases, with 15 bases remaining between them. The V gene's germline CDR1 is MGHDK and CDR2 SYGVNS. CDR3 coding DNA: TGTGCCAGCAGTGGGAAGGGTGGACAGATGAACACTGAAGCTTTCTTT. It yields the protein CASSGKGGQMNTEAFF.

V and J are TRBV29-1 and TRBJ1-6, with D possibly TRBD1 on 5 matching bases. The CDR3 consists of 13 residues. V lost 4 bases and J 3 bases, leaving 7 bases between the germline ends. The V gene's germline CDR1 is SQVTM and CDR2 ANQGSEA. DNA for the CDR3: TGCAGCGTTGCAGGGAACTATAATTCACCCCTCCACTTT. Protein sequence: CSVAGNYNSPLHF.

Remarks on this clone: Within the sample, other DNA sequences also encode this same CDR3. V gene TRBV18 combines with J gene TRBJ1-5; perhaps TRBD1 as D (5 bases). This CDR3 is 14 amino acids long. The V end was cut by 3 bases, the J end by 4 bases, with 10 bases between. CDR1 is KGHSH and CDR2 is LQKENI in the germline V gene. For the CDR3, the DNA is TGTGCCAGCTCACCCGGACGGGGGAATCAGCCCCAGCATTTT. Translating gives CASSPGRGNQPQHF.

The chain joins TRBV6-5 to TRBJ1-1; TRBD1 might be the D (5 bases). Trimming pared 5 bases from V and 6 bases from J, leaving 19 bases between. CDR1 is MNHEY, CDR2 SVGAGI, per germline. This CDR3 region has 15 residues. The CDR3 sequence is CASSPQSGGDPEAFF. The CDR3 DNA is TGTGCCAGCAGTCCCCAATCCGGGGGGGACCCTGAAGCTTTCTTT.

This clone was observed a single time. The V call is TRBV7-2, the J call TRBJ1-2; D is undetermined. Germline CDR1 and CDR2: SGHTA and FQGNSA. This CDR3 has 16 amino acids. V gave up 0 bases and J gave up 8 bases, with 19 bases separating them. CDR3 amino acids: CASSLALGVRVGGYTF. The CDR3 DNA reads TGTGCCAGCAGCTTAGCGCTAGGCGTCCGAGTGGGAGGCTACACCTTC.

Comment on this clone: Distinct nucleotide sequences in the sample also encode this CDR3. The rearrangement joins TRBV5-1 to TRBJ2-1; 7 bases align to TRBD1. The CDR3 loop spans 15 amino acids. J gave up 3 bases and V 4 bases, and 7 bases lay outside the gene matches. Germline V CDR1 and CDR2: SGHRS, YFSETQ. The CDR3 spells CASSPSGTDYNEQFF. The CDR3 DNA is TGCGCCAGCAGCCCATCCGGGACAGACTACAATGAGCAGTTCTTC.

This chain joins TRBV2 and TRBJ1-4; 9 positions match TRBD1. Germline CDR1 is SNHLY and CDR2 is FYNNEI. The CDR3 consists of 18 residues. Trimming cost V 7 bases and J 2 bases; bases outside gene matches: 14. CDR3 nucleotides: TGTGCCAGCACCAAACAGGGGGCGGTTCTATCGACTAATGAAAAACTGTTTTTT. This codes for CASTKQGAVLSTNEKLFF. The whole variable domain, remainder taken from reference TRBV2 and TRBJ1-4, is EPEVTQTPSHQVTQMGQEVILRCVPISNHLYFYWYRQILGQKVEFLVSFYNNEISEKSEIFDDQFSVERPDGSNFTLKIRSTKLEDSAMYFCASTKQGAVLSTNEKLFFGSGTQLSVL.

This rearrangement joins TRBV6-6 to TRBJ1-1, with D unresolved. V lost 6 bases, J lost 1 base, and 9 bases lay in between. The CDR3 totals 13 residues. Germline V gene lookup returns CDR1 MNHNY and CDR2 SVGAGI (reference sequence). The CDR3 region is CASRSPQNTEAFF. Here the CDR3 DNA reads TGTGCCAGCAGGTCACCCCAGAACACTGAAGCTTTCTTT.

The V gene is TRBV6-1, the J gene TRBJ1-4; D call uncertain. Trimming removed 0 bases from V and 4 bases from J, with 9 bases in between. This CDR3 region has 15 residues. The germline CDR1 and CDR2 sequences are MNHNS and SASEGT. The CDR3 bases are TGTGCCAGCAGTGAAGCGGCACTGTATAATGAAAAACTGTTTTTT. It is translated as CASSEAALYNEKLFF.

The CDR3 sequence: CASSELHGGYTF. The CDR3 DNA reads TGTGCCAGCAGTGAGTTACACGGTGGCTACACCTTC. The chain has TRBV2 and TRBJ1-2; D is unresolved. Germline V lookup: CDR1 SNHLY, CDR2 FYNNEI. Trimming took 3 bases from V and 7 from J, leaving 9 bases between them. This CDR3 is 12 amino acids long. Based on the CDR3 plus reference TRBV2 and TRBJ1-2, the full variable domain is EPEVTQTPSHQVTQMGQEVILRCVPISNHLYFYWYRQILGQKVEFLVSFYNNEISEKSEIFDDQFSVERPDGSNFTLKIRSTKLEDSAMYFCASSELHGGYTFGSGTRLTVV.

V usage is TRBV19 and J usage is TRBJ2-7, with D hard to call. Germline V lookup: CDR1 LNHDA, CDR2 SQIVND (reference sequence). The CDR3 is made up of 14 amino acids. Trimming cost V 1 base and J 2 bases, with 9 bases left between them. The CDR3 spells CASSIAGSPYEQYF. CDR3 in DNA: TGTGCCAGTAGTATAGCAGGTTCCCCCTACGAGCAGTACTTC. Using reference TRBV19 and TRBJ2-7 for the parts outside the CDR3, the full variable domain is DGGITQSPKYLFRKEGQNVTLSCEQNLNHDAMYWYRQDPGQGLRLIYYSQIVNDFQKGDIAEGYSVSREKKESFPLTVTSAQKNPTAFYLCASSIAGSPYEQYFGPGTRLTVT.

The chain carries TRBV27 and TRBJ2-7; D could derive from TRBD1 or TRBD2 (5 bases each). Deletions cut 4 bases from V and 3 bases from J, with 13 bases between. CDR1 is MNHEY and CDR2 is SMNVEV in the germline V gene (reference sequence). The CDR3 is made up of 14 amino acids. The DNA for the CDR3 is TGTGCCAGCAGTTGGAAAGGGGCGGGCTACGAGCAGTACTTC. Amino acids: CASSWKGAGYEQYF.

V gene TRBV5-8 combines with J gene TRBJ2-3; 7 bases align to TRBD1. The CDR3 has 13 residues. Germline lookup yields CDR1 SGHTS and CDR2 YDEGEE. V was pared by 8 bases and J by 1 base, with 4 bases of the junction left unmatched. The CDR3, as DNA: TGTGCCAGTCCAGGGACAGGCACAGATACGCAGTATTTT. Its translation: CASPGTGTDTQYF.

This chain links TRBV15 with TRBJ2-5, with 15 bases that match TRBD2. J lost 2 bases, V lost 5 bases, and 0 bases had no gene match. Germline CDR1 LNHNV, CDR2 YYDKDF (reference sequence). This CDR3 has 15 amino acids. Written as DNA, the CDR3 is TGTGCCACCAGCGGACTAGCGGGAGGGCAAGAGACCCAGTACTTC. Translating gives CATSGLAGGQETQYF.

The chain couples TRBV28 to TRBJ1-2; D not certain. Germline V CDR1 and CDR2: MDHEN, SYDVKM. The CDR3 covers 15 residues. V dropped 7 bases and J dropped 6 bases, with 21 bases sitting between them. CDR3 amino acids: CASTSFPQVLDGYTF. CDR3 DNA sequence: TGTGCCAGCACTTCCTTCCCCCAGGTTTTGGATGGCTACACCTTC.

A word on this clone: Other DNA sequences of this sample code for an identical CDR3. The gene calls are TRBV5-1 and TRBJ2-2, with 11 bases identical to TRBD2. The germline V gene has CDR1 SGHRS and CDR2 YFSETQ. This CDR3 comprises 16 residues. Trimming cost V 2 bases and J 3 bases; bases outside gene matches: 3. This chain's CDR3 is CASSFGTSGYTGELFF. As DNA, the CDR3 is TGCGCCAGCAGCTTCGGGACTAGCGGCTACACCGGGGAGCTGTTTTTT.

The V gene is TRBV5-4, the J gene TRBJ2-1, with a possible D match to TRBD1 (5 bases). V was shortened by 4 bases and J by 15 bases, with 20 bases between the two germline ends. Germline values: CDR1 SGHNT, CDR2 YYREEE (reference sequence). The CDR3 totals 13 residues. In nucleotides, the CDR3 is TGTGCCAGCAGCCCGACAAAACAGGACCGGAGGTTCTTC. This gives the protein CASSPTKQDRRFF.

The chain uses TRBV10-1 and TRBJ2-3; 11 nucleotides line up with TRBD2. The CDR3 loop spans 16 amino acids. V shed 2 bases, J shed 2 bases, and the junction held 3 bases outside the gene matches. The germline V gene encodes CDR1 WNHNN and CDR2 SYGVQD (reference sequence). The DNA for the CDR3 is TGCGCCAGCAGTGAGATAGCGGGAGGGCCCACAGATACGCAGTATTTT. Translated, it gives CASSEIAGGPTDTQYF.

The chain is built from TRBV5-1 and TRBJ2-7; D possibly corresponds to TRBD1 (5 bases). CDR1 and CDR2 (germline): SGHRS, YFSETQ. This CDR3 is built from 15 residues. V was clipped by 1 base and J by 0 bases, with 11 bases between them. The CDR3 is CASSLTGASSYEQYF. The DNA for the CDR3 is TGCGCCAGCAGCTTGACAGGCGCGAGCTCCTACGAGCAGTACTTC.